This T cell receptor (beta chain) was identified in a study of blood T cell repertoires in COVID-19. Profiling relied on immunoSEQ multiplex PCR, and the TCRdb table lists in-frame clones only, not all of them. The data show about 130,000 clones, with around 81% seen just once and roughly 10% held by the top ten. The CDR3 runs to 15 residues. Losses at the gene ends were 1 base for V and 7 bases for J; bases not matched to a gene: 7. Looked up from germline, CDR1 is SSHAT and CDR2 is FNYEAQ (reference sequence). The source of this sequence is a man aged 60 to 69 with acute or convalescent COVID-19. The rearrangement links TRBV7-7 to TRBJ2-3; 8 bases align to TRBD1. Sequenced material: peripheral blood. CDR3 region: CASSLGSRGRNTQYF. In nucleotides, the CDR3 is TGTGCCAGCAGCTTAGGGAGCAGGGGGCGGAATACGCAGTATTTT.